This T cell receptor (beta chain) was identified during a study of beta chain features in type 1 diabetes (dated by TCRdb to between 2018 and 2020). About the study as a whole: No differences in mean age, gender distribution, total cell number or subset yield were found between patients and healthy donors. A total of 107,917,701 sorted cells were examined across all samples, and RNA yield correlated strongly with the number of cells per subset. In the study, recently diagnosed type 1 diabetes patients and matched healthy donors were compared on the TCRB repertoires of their sorted circulating CD4+ T cell subsets. Whereas all 28 donors provided naive and central memory subsets, regulatory and stem cell-like memory subsets were isolated from just 8 patients and roughly eight healthy donors.

According to the germline V gene, CDR1 reads MDHEN and CDR2 reads SYDVKM. V loses 2 bases of germline sequence and J loses 4 bases, and the interval between the two ends is 17 bases. The CDR3 holds 16 amino acids from the cysteine to the phenylalanine. The retained sequence is limited to the CDR3, 48 bases, with the frame set at the first base. The High Capacity cDNA Reverse Transcription Kit was used to reverse transcribe all of the isolated RNA, meaning that expressed TCRB transcripts were what got sequenced. Deep immunoSEQ sequencing was performed on naive, central memory and regulatory T cell samples, with an average of approximately 4 million total reads per sample. Sorted cells were lysed in RLT buffer, and RNA was extracted using DNase-treated RNeasy Micro or Mini kits according to cell number. Each cell subset was processed separately to prevent cross-contamination, with patient and healthy donor samples processed together. TCRB sequences were amplified from cDNA with the immunoSEQ multiplex PCR, producing 87-bp fragments spanning the CDR3 region. Sequencing of the amplicons was performed on the Illumina HiSeq platform. The source study handled its data this way. PCR bias was computationally corrected using synthetic template baselines, reads within Hamming distance 2 were collapsed, and singletons that could not be merged were discarded. Reads were aligned against IMGT so that V, D and J genes, CDR3 length and insertions or deletions at six rearrangement sites could be assigned. Within each subset, clonotype counts were normalized to the number of sorted cells before true diversity and Gini coefficients were calculated with the tcR R package. The overlap coefficient, calculated on TCRB nucleotide sequences, was used to measure repertoire sharing. Out-of-frame TCRB sequences from naive cells were analyzed to stand in for the pre-selection repertoire. TCRdb took over this immuneACCESS table, retaining in-frame rearrangements with V and J assigned. Such tables are incomplete; in checked studies, under half of the missing clones stem from an unresolved V gene, and the remainder is unexplained. V, J and clone size are those of that table, while D and trimming were read from the DNA. The sample has 350,000 to 450,000 clones on record, about 15% of them singletons. The ten largest clonotypes hold around 0.02% of the sample.

A few counts support this clone. It has no known antigen specificity. Base qualities are not at hand, and no much larger clone is one base apart. The investigation overall reported the following: Only small numbers of individuals were included in the HLA sub-analyses, which left unresolved whether HLA type had any influence on TCRB rearrangement. PCR may preferentially amplify shorter templates, but because patient and control samples were amplified and corrected together, any resulting skew would affect both groups equally. Type 1 diabetes patients showed a moderate but significant shortening of TCRB CDR3 length in all four CD4+ subsets. Sequencing cDNA rather than genomic DNA could over-represent highly expressing activated cells, although activation and CD3 levels did not differ between groups. Fewer insertions and more nucleotide deletions at VDJ recombination sites were observed in patients with type 1 diabetes, implying thymic rearrangement abnormalities. Naive, central memory and regulatory TCRB repertoires appeared to be more alike among patients than among healthy donors.

Each donor gave one peripheral blood draw, averaging roughly 100 mL, which was collected into heparinised tubes. Naive, central memory, regulatory and stem cell-like memory CD4+ T cells were sorted on a BD FACSAria II using a panel including CD45RO, CCR7, CD25, CD127, CD95 and CD27. Purity was above 95% for every sorted population. PBMCs were isolated right away by Lymphoprep density gradient centrifugation and were stained directly, without culture. So that batch effects would be minimized, each experiment stained and sorted samples in pairs, pairing one healthy donor with one patient. The origin of this receptor is a woman younger than 30 in good health. The V and J segments used are TRBV28 and TRBJ1-1; the D gene is possibly TRBD1, with 6 bases matching. Sequencing was carried out using naive CD4+ T cells from blood. What the cell subset or site label conveys for this sample: true naive CD4+ T cells. At the DNA level, the sequence is TGTGCCAGCAGTTTACCGGGGGGCCTCGGAATCACTGAAGCTTTCTTT. It translates as CASSLPGGLGITEAFF.